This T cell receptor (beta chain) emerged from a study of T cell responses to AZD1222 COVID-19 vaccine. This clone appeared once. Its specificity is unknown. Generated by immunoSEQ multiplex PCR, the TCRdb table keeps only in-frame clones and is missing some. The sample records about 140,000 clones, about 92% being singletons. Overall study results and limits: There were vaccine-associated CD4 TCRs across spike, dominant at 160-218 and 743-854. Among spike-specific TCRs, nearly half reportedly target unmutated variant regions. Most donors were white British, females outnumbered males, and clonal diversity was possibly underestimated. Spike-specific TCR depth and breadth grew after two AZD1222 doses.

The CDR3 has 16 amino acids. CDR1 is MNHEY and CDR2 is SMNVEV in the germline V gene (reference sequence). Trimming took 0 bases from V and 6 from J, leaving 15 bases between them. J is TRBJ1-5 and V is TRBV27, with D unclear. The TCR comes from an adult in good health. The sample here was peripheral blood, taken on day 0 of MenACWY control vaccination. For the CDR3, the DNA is TGTGCCAGCAGTTTATCCCCGGTATTTTCAGGTCAGCCCCAGCATTTT. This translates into CASSLSPVFSGQPQHF.